Given below is one TCR beta chain in context. As originally analysed: Reference gene primer amplification in the assay estimated nucleated cell counts. Profiling relied on immunoSEQ multiplex PCR, and the TCRdb table lists in-frame clones only, not all of them. V and J calls and clone size are given by that table; D and trimming were obtained from the DNA. The table records about 210,000 clones, about four fifths of them present only once. The data were taken from a study of blood T cell repertoires in COVID-19. Trimming took off 8 bases at V and 0 bases at J, with 8 bases between the two ends. Germline lookup yields CDR1 MDHEN and CDR2 SYDVKM. The CDR3 is 14 residues long.

This sequence originates from a man aged 50 or older with active or convalescent COVID-19. V and J are TRBV28 and TRBJ1-6; unclear D gene. Sequenced: peripheral blood. The CDR3 sequence is CASVGLSYNSPLHF. CDR3 bases: TGTGCCAGCGTGGGCCTCTCCTATAATTCACCCCTCCACTTT.